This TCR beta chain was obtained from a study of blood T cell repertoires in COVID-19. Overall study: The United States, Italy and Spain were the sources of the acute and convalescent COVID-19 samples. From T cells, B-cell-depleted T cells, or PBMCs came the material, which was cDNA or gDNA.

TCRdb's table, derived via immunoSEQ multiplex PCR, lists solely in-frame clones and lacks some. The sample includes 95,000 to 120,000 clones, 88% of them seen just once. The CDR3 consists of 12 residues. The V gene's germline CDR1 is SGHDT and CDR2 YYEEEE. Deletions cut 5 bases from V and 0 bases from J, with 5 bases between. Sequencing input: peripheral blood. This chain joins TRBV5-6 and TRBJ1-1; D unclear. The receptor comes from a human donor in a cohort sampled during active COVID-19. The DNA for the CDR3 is TGTGCCAGCAGGAGTTTGAACACTGAAGCTTTCTTT. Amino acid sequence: CASRSLNTEAFF.